The source of this T cell receptor (beta chain) is a study of blood T cell repertoires in COVID-19. Study as a whole: The United States, Italy and Spain provided the acute and convalescent COVID-19 samples. Nucleic acid was either cDNA or gDNA, and it came from T cells, B-cell-depleted T cells, or PBMCs.

As processed by the authors: By means of reference gene primer amplification, nucleated cell counts were estimated. Sequencing was performed with immunoSEQ multiplex PCR; in TCRdb, only in-frame clones are kept and a portion is missing. V, J and clone size reflect that table, while D and trimming were determined from the DNA. The sample carries 170,000 or so clones, more than 90% recorded once. The V gene end was trimmed by 5 bases and the J gene end by 8 bases; junction bases not matched to a gene: 6. CDR1 is SEHNR and CDR2 is FQNEAQ in the germline V gene (reference sequence). This CDR3 has 14 residues.

The chain uses TRBV7-9 and TRBJ1-4, with TRBD1 matching 9 bases. Input material: peripheral blood. The sequence was obtained from a man between 45 and 60 years old with acute or convalescent COVID-19. The CDR3: CASSRDREREKLFF. In nucleotides, the CDR3 is TGTGCCAGCAGCCGGGACAGGGAAAGGGAAAAACTGTTTTTT.